This T cell receptor (beta chain) is from a study of T cell responses to AZD1222 COVID-19 vaccine. As for the study in general: Analysis merged second doses at about 4 or about 12 weeks. Study-level findings and limits: It should be noted that donors were predominantly white British and more often female, and clonal diversity was possibly underestimated. The study sampled repertoires only after the peak T cell response.

Comments on this clone: Its antigen is as yet unknown.

The method was immunoSEQ multiplex PCR; TCRdb's version includes in-frame clones alone and lacks a portion of them. Among more than 95,000 clones listed, around 89% were seen once. The CDR3 sequence is 9 residues long. Germline V CDR1 and CDR2: MDHEN, SYDVKM. The rearrangement uses TRBV28 and TRBJ1-1; no firm D call. The sequence derives from an adult in good health. The sequencing used peripheral blood, collected on day 0 of AZD1222 vaccination. In nucleotides, the CDR3 is TGTGCTTCTGGCCGAGAAGCTTTCTTT. Amino acid sequence: CASGREAFF.